These 29 T cell receptor beta chains originate from one sample sequenced in a study of tumor-infiltrating lymphocytes in oesophageal squamous cell carcinoma (dated by TCRdb to 2016 to 2017). Library creation used PCR. TCRdb lists the instrument as Illumina HiSeq 2000. The public reads were reprocessed in TCRdb via fastp at Q25 and MiXCR, keeping in-frame beta chains. Each entry is one CDR3 protein sequence, shown with its most common DNA and genes. The sample table lists 15,000 to 20,000 distinct CDR3 sequences, roughly two fifths of them with a count of one. The ten largest clones take up around 20% of the sample. The sequencing input was normal esophageal tissue next to the tumor. The receptors derive from a female donor with esophageal squamous cell carcinoma.

This clonotype turned up a few times. The gene calls are TRBV15 and TRBJ1-2; D unclear. Germline V gene lookup returns CDR1 LNHNV and CDR2 YYDKDF (reference sequence). This CDR3 is built from 15 residues. The V and J ends lost 0 bases and 0 bases respectively, with 8 bases between them. CDR3 nucleotide sequence: TGTGCCACCAGCAGAGATCTCACGGCTAACTATGGCTACACCTTC. This gives the protein CATSRDLTANYGYTF.

This clonotype was recorded many times. V and J are TRBV10-1 and TRBJ2-1, with 10 bases aligning to TRBD1. Germline V gene sequence: CDR1 WNHNN, CDR2 SYGVQD (reference sequence). The CDR3 runs to 15 residues. V lost 4 bases and J lost 8; bases outside the gene matches: 8. The CDR3 region is CASSGGTGVVDEQFF. The DNA for the CDR3 is TGCGCCAGCAGTGGTGGGACAGGGGTCGTCGATGAGCAGTTCTTC.

The rearrangement joins TRBV7-2 to TRBJ2-5; 7 positions match TRBD2. The end of the DNA fits TRBJ2-7 better, so the J call may be wrong. The CDR3 extends over 15 amino acids. Germline V lookup: CDR1 SGHTA, CDR2 FQGNSA. CDR3 DNA: TGTGCCAGCACTAAGACGGGGGGAAATTCCTACGAGCAGTACTTC. This gives the protein CASTKTGGNSYEQYF.

Points on this clonotype: A much larger clone lies one base from this, so it may be a read error. This sequence joins TRBV7-8 and TRBJ2-1; 8 bases align to TRBD1. The CDR3 sequence is 13 residues long. The V and J ends lost 6 bases and 9 bases, in that order; junction bases with no gene match: 7. The germline V gene encodes CDR1 SGHVS and CDR2 FQNEAQ. The CDR3 DNA follows: TGTGCCAGCAGTTCGGACAGGGACGGTGAGCAGTTCTTC. As protein: CASSSDRDGEQFF.

By share of the sample, this clonotype is medium-sized. The rearrangement links TRBV7-8 to TRBJ2-7; 12 bases map to TRBD2. J lost 5 bases, V lost 1 base, and 9 bases had no gene match. This CDR3 has 17 residues. Germline V gene data show CDR1 as SGHVS and CDR2 as FQNEAQ. The CDR3 nucleotides are TGTGCCAGCAGCTTAGTGGCTAGCGGGGGGGCTCTTCACGAGCAGTACTTC. Translating it yields CASSLVASGGALHEQYF.

The gene calls are TRBV27 and TRBJ2-3; D remains ambiguous. Trimming removed 6 bases at V and 2 bases at J, with 12 bases between. The CDR3 consists of 14 residues. Germline CDR1 is MNHEY and CDR2 is SMNVEV (reference sequence). As DNA, the CDR3 is TGTGCCAGCAGCCCGCCTTGGCACACAGATACGCAGTATTTT. Translating gives CASSPPWHTDTQYF.

This clonotype was recorded many times. The chain is built from TRBV27 and TRBJ1-2; D unclear. Trimming took off 3 bases at V and 7 bases at J, with 12 bases between the two ends. The V gene's germline CDR1 is MNHEY and CDR2 SMNVEV (reference sequence). The CDR3 loop spans 13 amino acids. The CDR3 DNA is TGTGCCAGCAGTTTTGGGTCATTATCTGGCTACACCTTC. Residues: CASSFGSLSGYTF.

V is TRBV5-4 and J is TRBJ2-2, with 8 positions matching TRBD1. With V trimmed by 0 bases and J by 5 bases, 3 bases remained unmatched. This CDR3 is 15 amino acids long. The V gene's germline CDR1 is SGHNT and CDR2 YYREEE (reference sequence). CDR3 nucleotide sequence: TGTGCCAGCAGCTTGGGGGACAGGACGACCGGGGAGCTGTTTTTT. Its translation: CASSLGDRTTGELFF.

This clonotype showed up just a few times. The chain combines TRBV6-6 with TRBJ2-1; D may correspond to TRBD1 or TRBD2 (6 bases each). The CDR3 extends over 14 amino acids. Per the germline V gene, CDR1 is MNHNY and CDR2 is SVGAGI (reference sequence). V was trimmed by 0 bases and J by 8 bases, leaving 11 bases between them. CDR3 bases: TGTGCCAGCAGTTACTCGAGGAGGGGGGATGAGCAGTTCTTC. Translated: CASSYSRRGDEQFF.

This rearrangement joins TRBV18 to TRBJ2-6; 9 nucleotides align to TRBD2. Gene TRBJ2-1 matches the end of the DNA better, so the J call may be wrong. This CDR3 contains 17 residues. Germline V gene data show CDR1 as KGHSH and CDR2 as LQKENI. For the CDR3, the DNA is TGTGCCAGCTCATCCGGACTTAGCGGGAGCTCCTACAATGAGCAGTTCTTC. It codes for CASSSGLSGSSYNEQFF.

This clonotype was recorded many times. J is TRBJ2-3 and V is TRBV6-1; 15 bases map to TRBD2. Germline trimming cut 4 bases from V and 2 bases from J; bases unmatched to any gene: 4. Germline-derived CDR1 and CDR2 are MNHNS and SASEGT. The CDR3 contains 17 residues. The CDR3 loop is CASSAGTSGRLTDTQYF. CDR3 sequence (DNA): TGTGCCAGCAGTGCCGGGACTAGCGGGAGGCTCACAGATACGCAGTATTTT.

The V call is TRBV7-3, the J call TRBJ2-3, with TRBD2 matching over 11 bases. Looked up from germline, CDR1 is SGHTA and CDR2 is FQGTGA. This CDR3 has 15 amino acids. The V segment lost 5 bases and the J segment 4 bases; nucleotides outside the gene matches: 5. The CDR3 sequence is CASSALAGVADTQYF. The CDR3 nucleotides are TGTGCCAGCAGCGCACTAGCGGGGGTGGCAGATACGCAGTATTTT.

This clonotype has at least ten counts. This chain joins TRBV6-1 and TRBJ2-7, with a possible D match to TRBD1 (6 bases). Germline CDR1 and CDR2: MNHNS and SASEGT. The V gene lost 10 bases and the J gene lost 1 base, with 14 bases spanning the gap. CDR3 length: 13 amino acids. This CDR3 reads CATLLTGSYEQYF. The CDR3 DNA reads as TGTGCCACCCTACTGACAGGTTCCTACGAGCAGTACTTC.

A word on this clonotype: A clone one base away is much larger, so this may be a read error. V and J are TRBV11-3 and TRBJ2-5; D not certain. Germline V gene sequence: CDR1 SGHNT, CDR2 YENEEA. The CDR3 extends over 13 amino acids. V lost 5 bases and J lost 11, with 18 bases in between. The CDR3 coding sequence is TGTGCCAGCAGCCCCGGTGGCTACAATGAGCAGTACTTC. This gives the protein CASSPGGYNEQYF.

As to this clonotype: At one of its ends the junction is not consistent with the germline gene, which may arise from a read error. This chain joins TRBV6-6 and TRBJ2-4; TRBD1 matches at 7 bases. CDR1 MNHNY and CDR2 SVGAGI come from the germline V gene (reference sequence). The CDR3 contains 17 residues. The CDR3 nucleotides are TGTGCCAGCACGAAAAACAAAGGGGGCCCTAGCTCCTACGAGCAGTACTTT. It is translated as CASTKNKGGPSSYEQYF.

This clonotype was recorded many times. The J gene is TRBJ1-2, the V gene TRBV27; 9 nucleotides match TRBD1. The germline gives CDR1 MNHEY, CDR2 SMNVEV (reference sequence). The CDR3 is 13 amino acids. V dropped 2 bases and J dropped 9; count of bases not matched to a gene: 4. CDR3 sequence (DNA): TGTGCCAGCAGTTTAGCGACAGGGGGACGCTACACCTTC. Protein: CASSLATGGRYTF.

The sample holds a few counts of this clonotype. The chain joins TRBV5-6 to TRBJ1-1; D is possibly TRBD1 (5 bases). CDR3 length equals 16 residues. Trimming cost V 4 bases and J 0 bases, with 16 bases left between them. Germline V gene data show CDR1 as SGHDT and CDR2 as YYEEEE. The CDR3 nucleotides are TGTGCCAGCAGCCCTAAGCGACAGCACATGAACACTGAAGCTTTCTTT. This gives the protein CASSPKRQHMNTEAFF.

The gene calls are TRBV7-6 and TRBJ2-7; D perhaps matches TRBD1 (6 bases). Near its end, the DNA agrees better with TRBJ1-2, so the J call may be wrong. Germline values: CDR1 SGHVS, CDR2 FNYEAQ. The CDR3 covers 14 residues. CDR3 protein: CASSLGGALHGYTF. DNA for the CDR3: TGTGCCAGCAGCTTAGGGGGGGCCTTGCATGGCTACACCTTC.

This clonotype was seen ten or more times. This chain joins TRBV18 and TRBJ2-2; D is undetermined. The CDR3 loop spans 14 amino acids. CDR1 is KGHSH and CDR2 is LQKENI in the germline V gene. V lost 4 bases and J lost 1, with 7 bases in between. CDR3 nucleotide sequence: TGTGCCAGCTCACTGGGTCAGAACACCGGGGAGCTGTTTTTT. As protein: CASSLGQNTGELFF. Using reference TRBV18 and TRBJ2-2 for the parts outside the CDR3, the full variable domain is NAGVMQNPRHLVRRRGQEARLRCSPMKGHSHVYWYRQLPEEGLKFMVYLQKENIIDESGMPKERFSAEFPKEGPSILRIQQVVRGDSAAYFCASSLGQNTGELFFGEGSRLTVL.

This clonotype is labeled as medium-sized (0.01 to 0.1%). This rearrangement joins TRBV12-3 or TRBV12-4 to TRBJ2-1; D tentatively fits TRBD1 or TRBD2 (6 bases each). Trimming removed 6 bases from V and 9 bases from J, with 24 bases in between. CDR3 length: 16 amino acids. CDR3: CASSKLQGAGSGEQFF. The CDR3 DNA is TGTGCCAGCAGCAAGCTACAGGGAGCCGGGAGTGGTGAGCAGTTCTTC.

This clonotype was picked up one time. This sequence joins TRBV28 and TRBJ1-4; no clear D. CDR3 length: 12 residues. V was trimmed by 5 bases and J by 7 bases, leaving 8 bases between them. Germline assignment: CDR1 MDHEN and CDR2 SYDVKM. The CDR3 here is CASSPLGEKLFF. The DNA of the CDR3 is TGTGCCAGCAGTCCCCTGGGTGAAAAACTGTTTTTT.

This chain's CDR3 is CASSRGLAGALGEQFF. The DNA for the CDR3 is TGTGCCAGCAGCCGAGGACTAGCGGGAGCCCTAGGCGAGCAGTTCTTC. V and J are TRBV7-3 and TRBJ2-1, with 13 bases identical to TRBD2. J gave up 10 bases and V 5 bases, and 11 bases lay outside the gene matches. Per germline, CDR1 SGHTA and CDR2 FQGTGA. The CDR3 is 16 amino acids. The variable domain in full, completed from reference TRBV7-3 and TRBJ2-1, reads GAGVSQTPSNKVTEKGKYVELRCDPISGHTALYWYRQSLGQGPEFLIYFQGTGAADDSGLPNDRFFAVRPEGSVSTLKIQRTERGDSAVYLCASSRGLAGALGEQFFGPGTRLTVL.

The V and J genes are TRBV6-8 and TRBJ2-1; D possibly corresponds to TRBD1 (6 bases). With the DNA end fitting TRBJ2-7 better, the J assignment may be wrong. The CDR3 totals 13 residues. Germline V gene lookup returns CDR1 MNHGY and CDR2 SAAAGT. CDR3 coding DNA: TGTGCCAGCAGTGCCACAGGGTCCGGCGAGCAGTACTTC. It is translated as CASSATGSGEQYF.

This clonotype was picked up many times. This chain joins TRBV10-3 and TRBJ1-1; D not certain. This CDR3 contains 14 residues. Looked up from germline, CDR1 is ENHRY and CDR2 is SYGVKD. Trimming took off 3 bases at V and 0 bases at J, with 8 bases between the two ends. The CDR3 bases are TGTGCCATCAGTGACCAGTTGGTGAACACTGAAGCTTTCTTT. Translating gives CAISDQLVNTEAFF.

The chain links TRBV6-6 to TRBJ2-5; a possible D gene is TRBD2 (5 bases). CDR1 and CDR2 from the germline V gene are MNHNY and SVGAGI (reference sequence). The V and J ends lost 5 bases and 2 bases respectively, with 12 bases between them. The CDR3 is 14 residues long. Here the CDR3 DNA reads TGTGCCAGCAGTGAGGGATTTTGGCAAGAGACCCAGTACTTC. This codes for CASSEGFWQETQYF.

The chain is built from TRBV7-2 and TRBJ2-1, with unresolved D. CDR3 length equals 13 residues. V was clipped by 8 bases and J by 3 bases, with 11 bases between them. Looked up from germline, CDR1 is SGHTA and CDR2 is FQGNSA. CDR3 amino acids: CASAIDFYNEQFF. In nucleotides, the CDR3 is TGTGCCAGCGCTATTGACTTCTACAATGAGCAGTTCTTC.

V and J are TRBV7-6 and TRBJ2-4; tentatively, D is TRBD1 (6 bases). The germline V gene encodes CDR1 SGHVS and CDR2 FNYEAQ. This CDR3 contains 16 residues. The V and J ends lost 5 bases and 13 bases respectively, with 27 bases between them. As DNA, the CDR3 is TGTGCCAGCAGCCCACGACAGGCCACCAGTAATAGTGAGCAGTACTTC. It yields the protein CASSPRQATSNSEQYF.

About this clonotype: This CDR3 fails to terminate in the conserved phenylalanine or tryptophan, so it likely reflects a read error. The DNA is left out, because the CDR3 cannot be placed on it with certainty; the CDR3 is given as TCRdb lists it. The chain links TRBV6-1 to TRBJ2-1; the D call in the table, TRBD2, was not verified against the DNA. Looked up from germline, CDR1 is MNHNS and CDR2 is SASEGT. With termini counted, the CDR3 has 15 amino acids. CDR3 in amino acids: CASRKRDGYEQYFGN.

The rearrangement links TRBV2 to TRBJ2-7, with 9 bases identical to TRBD1. With the DNA end fitting TRBJ1-2 better, the J assignment may be wrong. This CDR3 has 15 amino acids. Germline-derived CDR1 and CDR2 are SNHLY and FYNNEI. CDR3 residues: CASSEAPGTGYGYTF. CDR3 bases: TGTGCCAGCAGTGAAGCCCCCGGGACAGGGTACGGCTACACCTTC.